One sample yielded the 24 T cell receptor beta chains listed below, sequenced in a study of OX40 agonist ivuxolimab in advanced cancers. Sequencing was performed with immunoSEQ multiplex PCR; in TCRdb, only in-frame clones are kept and a portion is missing. The table lists about 20,000 clones, approximately 86% of them singletons. Sequencing used CD4+ or CD8+ T cells sorted from blood, obtained in a trial of the OX40 agonist ivuxolimab. These receptor sequences come from an adult with an advanced solid tumor such as melanoma, head and neck, liver or kidney cancer.

This chain connects TRBV19 to TRBJ2-1; TRBD1 matches 7 bases. The CDR3 loop spans 14 amino acids. Germline CDR1 LNHDA, CDR2 SQIVND (reference sequence). V trimming: 8 bases; J trimming: 8 bases; junction bases outside the gene matches: 12. The CDR3 sequence: CASSNRGYRDEQFF. For the CDR3, the DNA is TGTGCCAGTTCCAACAGGGGATATAGAGATGAGCAGTTCTTC.

The rearrangement joins TRBV14 to TRBJ2-5; possibly TRBD2 for D (6 bases). The CDR3 is made up of 15 amino acids. Germline V CDR1 and CDR2: SGHDN, FVKESK. V shed 0 bases and J shed 1 base, with 9 bases lying between them. The CDR3 region is CASSQDAGPQETQYF. The CDR3 DNA reads as TGTGCCAGCAGCCAAGATGCGGGGCCCCAAGAGACCCAGTACTTC.

This chain joins TRBV19 and TRBJ2-7; TRBD2 agrees at 13 bases. The germline gives CDR1 LNHDA, CDR2 SQIVND (reference sequence). The CDR3 loop spans 19 amino acids. Trimming removed 5 bases from V and 7 bases from J; junction bases left unmatched: 20. CDR3 bases: TGTGCCAGTAGTCGGGGGACTAGCGGGAACACGGGAACTTTTCGGGAGCAGTACTTC. Its protein product is CASSRGTSGNTGTFREQYF.

This clone has just one count. The chain couples TRBV7-6 to TRBJ2-2; D perhaps matches TRBD1 (6 bases). Germline V gene sequence: CDR1 SGHVS, CDR2 FNYEAQ. With 5 bases removed from V and 0 bases from J, the gap between germline ends came to 13 bases. CDR3 length: 16 residues. CDR3 in DNA: TGTGCCAGCAGCCCTTCGGCAGGGGCGAACACCGGGGAGCTGTTTTTT. Translated: CASSPSAGANTGELFF.

The chain has TRBV27 and TRBJ2-7; possibly TRBD1 or TRBD2 for D (5 bases each). The CDR3 runs to 11 residues. CDR1 is MNHEY, CDR2 SMNVEV, per germline (reference sequence). The ends were cut back, 5 bases at V and 12 bases at J, with 14 bases in the middle. The CDR3 sequence is CASSMQGTVYF. CDR3 nucleotide sequence: TGTGCCAGCAGTATGCAAGGGACCGTGTACTTC.

CDR3 sequence: CASSPAGGGYSGANVLTF. The CDR3, as DNA: TGTGCCAGCAGCCCCGCAGGGGGCGGGTACTCTGGGGCCAACGTCCTGACTTTC. The chain combines TRBV6-4 with TRBJ2-6; 8 nucleotides match TRBD1. V gave up 6 bases and J gave up 0 bases; unmatched junction bases: 10. Germline values: CDR1 MRHNA, CDR2 SNTAGT. This CDR3 contains 18 residues.

V and J are TRBV5-1 and TRBJ1-6; D gene unclear. Looked up from germline, CDR1 is SGHRS and CDR2 is YFSETQ. The CDR3 extends over 13 amino acids. Between the trimmed V and J ends, which lost 5 bases and 0 bases, there was a span of 3 bases. The CDR3 loop is CASRSSYNSPLHF. CDR3 coding DNA: TGCGCCAGCAGGAGCTCCTATAATTCACCCCTCCACTTT.

The chain joins TRBV6-5 to TRBJ1-6; D uncertain. V was shortened by 0 bases and J by 2 bases, with 8 bases between the two germline ends. The CDR3 has 16 residues. The germline V gene has CDR1 MNHEY and CDR2 SVGAGI. The CDR3 nucleotides read TGTGCCAGCAGTTACTCGCTAGAAGCCTATAATTCACCCCTCCACTTT. As protein: CASSYSLEAYNSPLHF.

The V and J genes are TRBV10-3 and TRBJ2-7; 8 nucleotides line up with TRBD1. The length of the CDR3 is 14 residues. Trimming took 6 bases from V and 3 from J; bases not matched to a gene: 7. Germline values: CDR1 ENHRY, CDR2 SYGVKD. The CDR3 reads CAIREDREVYEQYF. The CDR3 DNA reads TGTGCCATCAGGGAGGACAGGGAGGTCTACGAGCAGTACTTC.

The chain has TRBV10-1 and TRBJ2-7, with 9 nucleotides matching TRBD2. The CDR3 is 16 residues long. From germline, CDR1 is WNHNN and CDR2 SYGVQD (reference sequence). Germline trimming cut 0 bases from V and 7 bases from J; bases unmatched to any gene: 10. CDR3 in DNA: TGCGCCAGCAGTGAGTCGGTAGGACTAGCGCCGGGAGAGCAGTACTTC. Translated, it gives CASSESVGLAPGEQYF.

The chain has TRBV27 and TRBJ2-1; the match to TRBD2 covers 7 bases. V lost 10 bases, J lost 4 bases, and 13 bases stayed unmatched. The CDR3 is 15 residues long. Germline lookup yields CDR1 MNHEY and CDR2 SMNVEV (reference sequence). The CDR3: CATQMGGGLYNEQFF. The CDR3 nucleotides read TGTGCCACCCAGATGGGCGGGGGACTATACAATGAGCAGTTCTTC.

This CDR3 reads CASSDGTALSFF. In DNA form, the CDR3 reads TGTGCCAGCAGCGACGGGACGGCTTTGTCTTTCTTT. The gene calls are TRBV6-6 and TRBJ1-1; the D gene is possibly TRBD1 (5 bases). Germline assignment: CDR1 MNHNY and CDR2 SVGAGI (reference sequence). This CDR3 spans 12 amino acids. The germline V and J ends were trimmed by 6 bases and 12 bases, with 17 bases remaining between them.

Comments on this clone: Being one base from a much bigger clone, this may be a read error. Different DNA sequences within this sample yield the same CDR3. This chain joins TRBV27 and TRBJ1-5; TRBD1 agrees at 7 bases. The CDR3 has 15 amino acids. V gave up 2 bases and J gave up 5 bases; unmatched junction bases: 6. Germline V gives CDR1 MNHEY, CDR2 SMNVEV (reference sequence). The CDR3 bases are TGTGCCAGCAGTTTAAGGCCAGGGGGAGATCAGCCCCAGCATTTT. This encodes CASSLRPGGDQPQHF.

A single count supports this clone. The chain employs TRBV6-5 and TRBJ2-7; D may match TRBD1 or TRBD2 (6 bases each). CDR3 length: 13 amino acids. V dropped 2 bases and J dropped 7 bases, with 12 bases sitting between them. Germline V gives CDR1 MNHEY, CDR2 SVGAGI. For the CDR3, the DNA is TGTGCCAGCAGTTACAGGGGGGTGGGGGAGCAGTACTTC. Its protein product is CASSYRGVGEQYF.

The chain joins TRBV5-4 to TRBJ1-2; the match to TRBD1 covers 11 bases. The V and J ends lost 6 bases and 2 bases, in that order; junction bases with no gene match: 9. This CDR3 is built from 16 residues. In germline, CDR1 is SGHNT, CDR2 YYREEE (reference sequence). CDR3 in amino acids: CASNSRGTGGNYGYTF. The CDR3 DNA is TGTGCCAGCAACTCCCGGGGGACAGGGGGGAACTATGGCTACACCTTC. The full variable domain, with the rest looked up from reference TRBV5-4 and TRBJ1-2, is ETGVTQSPTHLIKTRGQQVTLRCSSQSGHNTVSWYQQALGQGPQFIFQYYREEENGRGNFPPRFSGLQFPNYSSELNVNALELDDSALYLCASNSRGTGGNYGYTFGSGTRLTVV.

V is TRBV4-1 and J is TRBJ2-7, with 8 bases aligning to TRBD2. CDR1 is MGHRA and CDR2 is YSYEKL in the germline V gene. This CDR3 has 16 amino acids. Trimming cost V 3 bases and J 1 base; bases outside gene matches: 8. The CDR3 is CASSQATSVGSYEQYF. The CDR3 coding sequence is TGCGCCAGCAGCCAGGCGACTAGCGTTGGGTCCTACGAGCAGTACTTC.

This chain links TRBV10-3 with TRBJ2-3; 7 bases map to TRBD1. This CDR3 contains 16 residues. Germline V gene lookup returns CDR1 ENHRY and CDR2 SYGVKD. V was clipped by 6 bases and J by 2 bases; unmatched bases: 11. Written as DNA, the CDR3 is TGTGCCATCAGGGGAACGGGACAGCCGTCCACAGATACGCAGTATTTT. Its translation: CAIRGTGQPSTDTQYF.

CDR3 DNA: TGTGCCAGCAGCCTCAATGAAGGACAGGGAAAGATTGAGCAGTACTTC. Translated: CASSLNEGQGKIEQYF. The chain has TRBV9 and TRBJ2-7, with 8 bases matching TRBD1. V dropped 4 bases and J dropped 7; count of bases not matched to a gene: 16. This CDR3 is 16 amino acids long. The V gene's germline CDR1 is SGDLS and CDR2 YYNGEE.

This clone was detected only once. This chain uses TRBV28 with TRBJ2-7; TRBD2 matches 13 bases. The CDR3 consists of 16 residues. Germline CDR1 reads MDHEN; CDR2 reads SYDVKM. V shed 5 bases and J 1 base; nucleotides not matched to a gene: 5. CDR3 nucleotide sequence: TGTGCCAGCAGTCCTACGGGACTAGCGGGGTCCTACGAGCAGTACTTC. This sequence encodes CASSPTGLAGSYEQYF.

This chain connects TRBV27 to TRBJ2-1; D remains unclear. This CDR3 is built from 15 residues. V shed 5 bases and J shed 1 base, with 12 bases lying between them. Germline V gene lookup returns CDR1 MNHEY and CDR2 SMNVEV (reference sequence). CDR3 protein: CASSMTTPSYNEQFF. DNA for the CDR3: TGTGCCAGCAGTATGACAACCCCGTCCTACAATGAGCAGTTCTTC.

The genes are TRBV5-5 and TRBJ2-7, with TRBD1 matching over 8 bases. The CDR3 contains 14 residues. Germline lookup yields CDR1 SGHKS and CDR2 YYEKEE (reference sequence). The V and J ends lost 6 bases and 1 base, in that order; junction bases with no gene match: 6. The CDR3 nucleotides are TGTGCCAGCACCCCTACAGGGGGTTCCTACGAGCAGTACTTC. It yields the protein CASTPTGGSYEQYF. Combining the CDR3 with reference TRBV5-5 and TRBJ2-7 gives the whole variable domain DAGVTQSPTHLIKTRGQQVTLRCSPISGHKSVSWYQQVLGQGPQFIFQYYEKEERGRGNFPDRFSARQFPNYSSELNVNALLLGDSALYLCASTPTGGSYEQYFGPGTRLTVT.

The V and J genes are TRBV6-5 and TRBJ2-1; the D is unclear. The CDR3 contains 13 residues. Germline loops: CDR1 MNHEY, CDR2 SVGAGI. V dropped 6 bases and J dropped 3 bases, with 9 bases sitting between them. CDR3 DNA sequence: TGTGCCAGCAGACCGGGCCGCTACAATGAGCAGTTCTTC. Translating it yields CASRPGRYNEQFF.

V gene TRBV10-3 combines with J gene TRBJ1-4; D is unclear. Trimming removed 0 bases at V and 8 bases at J, with 10 bases between. Germline V CDR1 and CDR2: ENHRY, SYGVKD. The length of the CDR3 is 14 residues. In nucleotides, the CDR3 is TGTGCCATCAGTGAGTCAGGGTACAGCGAAAAACTGTTTTTT. Residues: CAISESGYSEKLFF.

The rearrangement uses TRBV4-1 and TRBJ2-5; TRBD2 agrees at 10 bases. The J call is doubtful: the DNA matches TRBJ2-7 better. The CDR3 length is 14 residues. Germline V lookup: CDR1 MGHRA, CDR2 YSYEKL. CDR3 sequence: CASSLQREGLEQYF. The CDR3 region has the DNA TGCGCCAGCAGCCTGCAGCGGGAGGGCCTCGAGCAGTACTTC.